This T cell receptor beta chain was recovered during a study of beta chain features in type 1 diabetes. As concerns this clone: The antigen is undetermined.

Study-level points and caveats: Insertion counts at VDJ junctions were lower in type 1 diabetes patients, who also showed more deletions there. In every one of the four CD4+ subsets, TCRB CDR3s were moderately but significantly shorter in Type 1 diabetes patients.

What was sequenced were expressed TCRB transcripts, since all of the isolated RNA had been reverse transcribed. The assay was immunoSEQ multiplex PCR, and TCRdb's table has in-frame clones only and misses some. The sample consists of roughly 240,000 clones, 13% to 15% of them appearing once. V lost 5 bases and J lost 3; bases outside the gene matches: 1. The CDR3 contains 12 residues. In germline, CDR1 is SGHAT, CDR2 FQNNGV. This sequence originates from a woman between 40 and 55 years old in good health. Sequenced input: naive CD4+ T cells from blood. The rearrangement links TRBV11-2 to TRBJ2-7, with TRBD2 matching over 7 bases. CDR3 loop: CASSPGGYEQYF. The DNA of the CDR3 is TGTGCCAGCAGCCCGGGGGGCTACGAGCAGTACTTC.